This T cell receptor beta chain was recovered during a study of cytomegalovirus exposure and HLA in healthy donors. The CDR3 is 14 residues long. V was shortened by 5 bases and J by 3 bases, with 15 bases between the two germline ends. Germline assignment: CDR1 SGHRS and CDR2 YFSETQ. The PCR ran on 60 Vbeta and 13 Jbeta primers. Some clones are missing from TCRdb's copy, which holds only in-frame ones; the method was immunoSEQ multiplex PCR. This table holds fewer than 100,000 clones, roughly 73% found once. The specimen was PBMCs. The sequence came from a woman between 35 and 50 years old in good health and CMV-seronegative. This rearrangement joins TRBV5-1 to TRBJ2-7, with D maybe TRBD2 (5 bases). The CDR3 nucleotides are TGCGCCAGCAGTCTGGAACCCGGGAACTACGAGCAGTACTTC. This sequence encodes CASSLEPGNYEQYF.